A selection of T cell receptor beta chains follows, all from one sample in a study of T cell responses to AZD1222 COVID-19 vaccine. The data were produced by immunoSEQ multiplex PCR, yet TCRdb's version contains in-frame clones alone and is incomplete. The sample records about 93,000 clones, approximately 86% being singletons. The source was peripheral blood, collected on day 0 of AZD1222 vaccination. The receptors derive from an adult in good health. CDR3s include the opening cysteine and the closing phenylalanine or tryptophan. The order of the fields is D gene, V gene, CDR3 protein. A D gene is named only where the DNA matches it firmly.

NA,TRBV2,CASSEANNYGYTF
NA,TRBV18,CASSPWDKQNTEAFF
NA,TRBV27,CASSWGTNQPQHF
TRBD1,TRBV5-6,CASSQGAGFWEQYF
TRBD2,TRBV12-3/TRBV12-4,CASTPRGEVTQYF
NA,TRBV5-8,CASSLWTAETQYF
NA,TRBV16,CASSDLRAGNSPLHF
NA,TRBV12-5,CASGWDQRPQHF
NA,TRBV12-3/TRBV12-4,CASSWSKETQYF
NA,TRBV14,CASSQPTVQETQYF
NA,TRBV5-4,CASSLQGTGELFF
NA,TRBV10-3,CAIKGSSQETQYF
NA,TRBV4-1,CASSETFRNTEAFF
NA,TRBV4-1,CASSQIAGRRDNEKLFF
NA,TRBV5-1,CASSPAPQAQETQYF
TRBD1,TRBV10-3,CAIRAGTGTNGQFF
TRBD1,TRBV7-8,CASSLVAGGYNEQFF
NA,TRBV5-5,CASSGRVLTQNTEAFF
NA,TRBV3-1/TRBV3-2,CASSLGDSHSPLHF
NA,TRBV18,CASSPPGPGMNGYTF
NA,TRBV7-2,CASSPIGGNTEAFF
NA,TRBV12-3/TRBV12-4,CASSLTTNTEAFF
NA,TRBV7-3,CASSAQGGNEQFF
TRBD1,TRBV18,CASSLGQDNSPLHF
NA,TRBV6-5,CASSYQGSTDTQYF
TRBD1,TRBV4-3,CASSQGHRGLTNEKLFF
NA,TRBV9,CASSAGTLGANVLTF
NA,TRBV11-3,CASSKEETQYF
TRBD2,TRBV7-9,CASSSQTSGAPYEQYF
NA,TRBV11-2,CASSSRRVQRAKNIQYF
NA,TRBV7-9,CASSLAVPGQNEKLFF
NA,TRBV2,CASSGTGRRNTIYF